A single sample is the source of the 10 T cell receptor beta chains below, sequenced in a study of OX40 agonist ivuxolimab in advanced cancers. The library was made by the immunoSEQ multiplex PCR assay. TCRdb mirrors the immuneACCESS table, restricted to in-frame sequences. Some clones are absent from its copies; in checked studies, under half trace to an unresolved V gene, and the reason for the others is unknown. The sample data list under 95,000 clones, and roughly 89% of these were observed just once. The ten top clones hold 8% to 9.5% of the sample. The sequences come from CD4+ or CD8+ T cells sorted from blood, collected in a trial of the OX40 agonist ivuxolimab. All receptors derive from an adult with an advanced solid tumor such as melanoma, head and neck, liver or kidney cancer.

CDR3 DNA sequence: TGTGCCAGCAGCTTCTGGACTAGGGGCAATGAGCAGTTCTTC. It translates to CASSFWTRGNEQFF. The V and J genes are TRBV7-8 and TRBJ2-1, with TRBD2 matching over 7 bases. V shed 3 bases and J 6 bases; nucleotides not matched to a gene: 5. Germline CDR1 is SGHVS and CDR2 is FQNEAQ. The CDR3 totals 14 residues.

This chain joins TRBV6-6 and TRBJ2-1; D remains ambiguous. V was trimmed by 1 base and J by 6 bases, leaving 16 bases between them. The length of the CDR3 is 16 residues. Germline V lookup: CDR1 MNHNY, CDR2 SVGAGI (reference sequence). For the CDR3, the DNA is TGTGCCAGCAGTTACTTAGACCCCCCCGCAATCAATGAGCAGTTCTTC. This encodes CASSYLDPPAINEQFF.

V and J are TRBV19 and TRBJ2-2, with D perhaps TRBD1 (6 bases). CDR1 LNHDA and CDR2 SQIVND come from the germline V gene (reference sequence). Trimming left V 1 base short and J 1 base short, with 10 bases between. CDR3 size: 16 residues. The CDR3 spells CASSIGQGLNTGELFF. In nucleotides, the CDR3 is TGTGCCAGTAGTATAGGGCAGGGGTTGAACACCGGGGAGCTGTTTTTT. Complete variable domain (other parts from reference TRBV19 and TRBJ2-2): DGGITQSPKYLFRKEGQNVTLSCEQNLNHDAMYWYRQDPGQGLRLIYYSQIVNDFQKGDIAEGYSVSREKKESFPLTVTSAQKNPTAFYLCASSIGQGLNTGELFFGEGSRLTVL.

The rearrangement uses TRBV6-6 and TRBJ2-1; 7 nucleotides agree with TRBD2. In germline, CDR1 is MNHNY, CDR2 SVGAGI (reference sequence). The CDR3 spans 14 residues. Germline trimming cut 7 bases from V and 4 bases from J; bases unmatched to any gene: 7. This CDR3 reads CASNTPGGYNEQFF. The CDR3 nucleotides are TGTGCCAGCAACACCCCGGGGGGTTACAATGAGCAGTTCTTC.

The chain has TRBV7-9 and TRBJ2-7; TRBD1 aligns across 9 bases. V was clipped by 6 bases and J by 2 bases; unmatched bases: 11. The CDR3 runs to 16 residues. Germline loops: CDR1 SEHNR, CDR2 FQNEAQ (reference sequence). The chain's CDR3 is CASRGETGGDPYEQYF. The CDR3 DNA reads as TGTGCCAGCAGAGGAGAGACAGGGGGGGACCCCTACGAGCAGTACTTC.

The chain is built from TRBV20-1 and TRBJ2-7; D gene uncertain. Germline V gene data show CDR1 as DFQATT and CDR2 as SNEGSKA (reference sequence). This CDR3 contains 11 residues. With 7 bases removed from V and 2 bases from J, the gap between germline ends came to 9 bases. The CDR3 region is CSGSLTYEQYF. CDR3 sequence (DNA): TGCAGTGGGAGCCTTACCTACGAGCAGTACTTC.

The CDR3 region is CASSLLGRAYF. The CDR3 coding sequence is TGTGCCAGCAGCTTATTGGGGCGGGCGTATTTT. The J gene is TRBJ2-3, the V gene TRBV11-2; D might be TRBD1 or TRBD2, each matching 5 bases. Trimming removed 2 bases from V and 14 bases from J, with 11 bases in between. The CDR3 runs 11 residues. Germline CDR1 SGHAT, CDR2 FQNNGV. The entire variable domain, with the rest obtained from reference TRBV11-2 and TRBJ2-3, is as follows: EAGVAQSPRYKIIEKRQSVAFWCNPISGHATLYWYQQILGQGPKLLIQFQNNGVVDDSQLPKDRFSAERLKGVDSTLKIQPAKLEDSAVYLCASSLLGRAYFGPGTRLTVL.

This chain links TRBV28 with TRBJ2-7; D gene uncertain. V lost 4 bases to trimming and J lost 0 bases, with 19 bases between them. This CDR3 is built from 17 residues. The V gene's germline CDR1 is MDHEN and CDR2 SYDVKM. The CDR3 nucleotides are TGTGCCAGCAGTTCTCCTTCGGGCGGCCGATCCTCCTACGAGCAGTACTTC. It translates to CASSSPSGGRSSYEQYF.

The V call is TRBV5-1, the J call TRBJ2-3; D unclear. Trimming stripped 3 bases from V and 1 base from J, with 18 bases between. The length of the CDR3 is 17 residues. Per the germline V gene, CDR1 is SGHRS and CDR2 is YFSETQ. In DNA, the CDR3 is TGCGCCAGCAGCTCTGGGTCCCAAAGCCGTGGCACAGATACGCAGTATTTT. Translating it yields CASSSGSQSRGTDTQYF.

In its sample, this clone was seen a few times. The chain employs TRBV4-1 and TRBJ1-2, with D unclear. The CDR3 length is 12 residues. V was shortened by 4 bases and J by 2 bases, with 5 bases between the two germline ends. Germline V lookup: CDR1 MGHRA, CDR2 YSYEKL. DNA of the CDR3: TGCGCCAGCAGCCCGGACAACTATGGCTACACCTTC. It yields the protein CASSPDNYGYTF.